This T cell receptor beta chain was identified in a study of graft-versus-host responses after intestinal transplantation. Here immunoSEQ multiplex PCR was the method, and the copy in TCRdb shows in-frame clones only, minus some. The sample includes about 98,000 clones, 86% of them seen just once. This clone has just one count. The sequence was obtained from a human patient who received an intestinal transplant, so some T cells may come from the graft donor. The starting material was PBMCs, obtained 255 days after intestinal transplant.

The CDR3 spells CASSLVVGSNTEAFF. In DNA, the CDR3 is TGCGCCAGCAGCTTGGTCGTGGGATCTAACACTGAAGCTTTCTTT. The chain recombines TRBV5-1 with TRBJ1-1; D gene ambiguous. V was shortened by 0 bases and J by 2 bases, with 11 bases between the two germline ends. The germline CDR1 and CDR2 sequences are SGHRS and YFSETQ. The CDR3 has 15 residues.